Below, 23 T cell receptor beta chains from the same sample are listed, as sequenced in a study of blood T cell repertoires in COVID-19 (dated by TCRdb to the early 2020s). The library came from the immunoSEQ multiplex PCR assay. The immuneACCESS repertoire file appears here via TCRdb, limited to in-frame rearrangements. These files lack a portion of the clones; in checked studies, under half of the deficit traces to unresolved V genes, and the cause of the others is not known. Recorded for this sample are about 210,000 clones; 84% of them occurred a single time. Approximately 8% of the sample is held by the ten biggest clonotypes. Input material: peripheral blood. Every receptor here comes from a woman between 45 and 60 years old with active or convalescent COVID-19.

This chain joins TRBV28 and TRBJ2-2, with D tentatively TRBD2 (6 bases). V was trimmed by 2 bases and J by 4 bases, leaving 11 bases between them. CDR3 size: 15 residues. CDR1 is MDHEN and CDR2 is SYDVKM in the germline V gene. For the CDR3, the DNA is TGTGCCAGCAGTTTAGGAGGGATTCTCACCGGGGAGCTGTTTTTT. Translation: CASSLGGILTGELFF.

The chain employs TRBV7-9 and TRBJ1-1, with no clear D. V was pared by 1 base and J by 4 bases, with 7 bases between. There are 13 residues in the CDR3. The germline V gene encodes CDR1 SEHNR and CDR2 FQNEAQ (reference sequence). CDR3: CASSLDSPTEAFF. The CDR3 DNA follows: TGTGCCAGCAGCTTAGACAGCCCCACTGAAGCTTTCTTT.

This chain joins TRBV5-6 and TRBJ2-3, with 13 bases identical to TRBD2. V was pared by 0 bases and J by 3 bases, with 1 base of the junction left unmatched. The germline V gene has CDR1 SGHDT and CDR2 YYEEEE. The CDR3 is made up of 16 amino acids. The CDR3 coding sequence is TGTGCCAGCAGCTTGGGACTAGCGGGAGGAACAGATACGCAGTATTTT. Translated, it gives CASSLGLAGGTDTQYF.

This CDR3 reads CASRLGGGTEREQYF. Written as DNA, the CDR3 is TGTGCCAGCAGACTTGGGGGGGGGACCGAAAGGGAGCAGTACTTC. The chain links TRBV6-5 to TRBJ2-7; 7 positions match TRBD2. Germline lookup yields CDR1 MNHEY and CDR2 SVGAGI. CDR3 length equals 15 residues. J gave up 7 bases and V 6 bases, and 15 bases lay outside the gene matches.

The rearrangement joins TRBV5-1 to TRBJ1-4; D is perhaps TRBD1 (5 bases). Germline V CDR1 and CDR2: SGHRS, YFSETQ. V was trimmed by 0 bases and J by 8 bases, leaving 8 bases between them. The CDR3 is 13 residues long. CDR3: CASSLVRGEKLFF. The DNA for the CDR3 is TGCGCCAGCAGCTTGGTAAGGGGAGAAAAACTGTTTTTT. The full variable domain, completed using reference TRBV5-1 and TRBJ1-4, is KAGVTQTPRYLIKTRGQQVTLSCSPISGHRSVSWYQQTPGQGLQFLFEYFSETQRNKGNFPGRFSGRQFSNSRSEMNVSTLELGDSALYLCASSLVRGEKLFFGSGTQLSVL.

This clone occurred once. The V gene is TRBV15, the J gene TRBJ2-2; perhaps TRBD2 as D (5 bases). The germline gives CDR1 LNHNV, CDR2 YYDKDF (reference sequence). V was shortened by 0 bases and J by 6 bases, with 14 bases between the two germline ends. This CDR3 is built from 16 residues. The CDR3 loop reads CATSRDGGRVAGELFF. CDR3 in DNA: TGTGCCACCAGCAGAGATGGTGGGAGAGTTGCCGGGGAGCTGTTTTTT.

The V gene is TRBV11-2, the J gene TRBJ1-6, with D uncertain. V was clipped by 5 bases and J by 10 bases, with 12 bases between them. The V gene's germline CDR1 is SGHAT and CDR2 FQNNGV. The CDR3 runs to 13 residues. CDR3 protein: CASSPPAGSPLHF. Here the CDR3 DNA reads TGTGCCAGCAGCCCCCCGGCGGGGTCACCCCTCCACTTT.

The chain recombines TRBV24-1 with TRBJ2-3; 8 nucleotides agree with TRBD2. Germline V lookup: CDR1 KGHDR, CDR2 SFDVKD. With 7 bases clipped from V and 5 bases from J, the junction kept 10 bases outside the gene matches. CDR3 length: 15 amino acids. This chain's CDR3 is CATSNSAGAGDTQYF. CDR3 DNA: TGTGCCACCAGCAACTCAGCGGGAGCGGGAGATACGCAGTATTTT.

CDR3: CASSVAGTSGSGYYNEQFF. For the CDR3, the DNA is TGTGCCAGCAGCGTCGCCGGGACTAGCGGGAGCGGTTACTACAATGAGCAGTTCTTC. The V and J genes are TRBV5-5 and TRBJ2-1, with TRBD2 matching over 14 bases. This CDR3 has 19 residues. The V and J ends lost 4 bases and 3 bases, in that order; junction bases with no gene match: 12. CDR1 and CDR2 (germline): SGHKS, YYEKEE (reference sequence).

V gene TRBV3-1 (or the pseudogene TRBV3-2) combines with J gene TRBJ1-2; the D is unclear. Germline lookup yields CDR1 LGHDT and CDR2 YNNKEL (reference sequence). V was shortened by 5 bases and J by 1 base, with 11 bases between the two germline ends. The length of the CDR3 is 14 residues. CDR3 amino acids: CASSFLTGNYGYTF. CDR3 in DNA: TGTGCCAGCAGCTTCCTGACGGGTAACTATGGCTACACCTTC.

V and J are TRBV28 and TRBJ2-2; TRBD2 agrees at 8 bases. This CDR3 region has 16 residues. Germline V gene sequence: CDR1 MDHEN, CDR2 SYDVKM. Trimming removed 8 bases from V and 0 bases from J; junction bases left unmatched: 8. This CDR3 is CASLRAGGTNTGELFF. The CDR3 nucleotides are TGTGCCAGCCTTCGGGCGGGAGGAACGAACACCGGGGAGCTGTTTTTT.

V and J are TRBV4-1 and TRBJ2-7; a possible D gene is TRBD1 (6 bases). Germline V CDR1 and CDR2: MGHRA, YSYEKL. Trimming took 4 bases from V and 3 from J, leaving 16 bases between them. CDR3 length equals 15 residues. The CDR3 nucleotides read TGCGCCAGCAGCCTCCATAAGGGGGAGAACTACGAGCAGTACTTC. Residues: CASSLHKGENYEQYF.

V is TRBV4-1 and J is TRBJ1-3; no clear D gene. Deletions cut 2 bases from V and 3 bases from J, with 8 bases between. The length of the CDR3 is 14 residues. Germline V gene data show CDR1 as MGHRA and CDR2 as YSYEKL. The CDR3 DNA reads TGCGCCAGCAGCCAACAAGGAGGTGGAAACACCATATATTTT. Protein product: CASSQQGGGNTIYF.

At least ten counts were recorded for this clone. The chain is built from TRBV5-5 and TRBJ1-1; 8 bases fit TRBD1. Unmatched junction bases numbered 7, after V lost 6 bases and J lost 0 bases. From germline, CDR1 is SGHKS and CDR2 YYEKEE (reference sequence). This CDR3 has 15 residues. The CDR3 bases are TGTGCCAGCACCGGACAGGGCCTCATGAACACTGAAGCTTTCTTT. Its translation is CASTGQGLMNTEAFF.

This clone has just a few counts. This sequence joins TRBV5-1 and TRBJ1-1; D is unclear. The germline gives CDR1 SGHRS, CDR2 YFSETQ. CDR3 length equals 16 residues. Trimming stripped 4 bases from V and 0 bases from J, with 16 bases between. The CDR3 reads CASSPSLELMNTEAFF. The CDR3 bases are TGCGCCAGCAGCCCGAGTCTCGAGCTCATGAACACTGAAGCTTTCTTT.

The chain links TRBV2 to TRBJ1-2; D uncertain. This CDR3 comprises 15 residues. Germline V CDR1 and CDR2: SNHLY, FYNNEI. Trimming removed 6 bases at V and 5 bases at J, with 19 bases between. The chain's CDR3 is CASSGEGSIFYGYTF. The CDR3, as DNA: TGTGCCAGCAGCGGGGAGGGCAGCATCTTTTATGGCTACACCTTC.

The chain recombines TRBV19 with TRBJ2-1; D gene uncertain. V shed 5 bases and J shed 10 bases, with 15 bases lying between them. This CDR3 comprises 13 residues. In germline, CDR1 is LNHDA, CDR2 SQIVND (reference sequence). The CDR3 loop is CASSPMLSREQFF. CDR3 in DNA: TGTGCCAGTAGTCCCATGTTGTCCCGGGAGCAGTTCTTC. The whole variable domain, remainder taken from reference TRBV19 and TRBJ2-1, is DGGITQSPKYLFRKEGQNVTLSCEQNLNHDAMYWYRQDPGQGLRLIYYSQIVNDFQKGDIAEGYSVSREKKESFPLTVTSAQKNPTAFYLCASSPMLSREQFFGPGTRLTVL.

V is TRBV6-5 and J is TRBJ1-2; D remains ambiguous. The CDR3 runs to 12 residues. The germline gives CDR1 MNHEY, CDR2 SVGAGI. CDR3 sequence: CAAGRGGTGYTF. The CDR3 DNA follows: TGTGCGGCAGGTCGGGGAGGTACGGGCTACACCTTC.

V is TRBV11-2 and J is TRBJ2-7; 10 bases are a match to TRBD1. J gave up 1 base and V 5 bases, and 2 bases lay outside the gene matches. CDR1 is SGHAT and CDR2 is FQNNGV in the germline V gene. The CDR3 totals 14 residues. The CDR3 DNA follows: TGTGCCAGCAGCCAGGGACAGGGGTCCTACGAGCAGTACGTC. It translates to CASSQGQGSYEQYV.

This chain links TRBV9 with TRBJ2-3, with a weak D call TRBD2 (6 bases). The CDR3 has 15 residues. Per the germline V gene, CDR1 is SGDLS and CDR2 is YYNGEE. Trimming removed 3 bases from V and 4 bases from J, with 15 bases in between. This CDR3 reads CASSATSGFPDTQYF. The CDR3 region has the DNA TGTGCCAGCAGCGCGACTAGTGGGTTCCCAGATACGCAGTATTTT.

Written as DNA, the CDR3 is TGTGCCAGCAGTCTCAGACAGCTTACGCAGTATTTT. Protein product: CASSLRQLTQYF. The rearrangement uses TRBV28 and TRBJ2-3, with D possibly TRBD1 on 5 matching bases. The CDR3 runs to 12 residues. Trimming removed 5 bases at V and 8 bases at J, with 11 bases between. Germline CDR1 is MDHEN and CDR2 is SYDVKM.

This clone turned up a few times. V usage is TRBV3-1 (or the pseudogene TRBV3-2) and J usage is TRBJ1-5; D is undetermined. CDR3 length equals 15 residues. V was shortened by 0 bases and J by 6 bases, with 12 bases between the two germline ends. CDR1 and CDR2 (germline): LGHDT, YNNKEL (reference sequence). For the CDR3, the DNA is TGTGCCAGCAGCCAAGATTACGGTAACAGTCAGCCCCAGCATTTT. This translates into CASSQDYGNSQPQHF.

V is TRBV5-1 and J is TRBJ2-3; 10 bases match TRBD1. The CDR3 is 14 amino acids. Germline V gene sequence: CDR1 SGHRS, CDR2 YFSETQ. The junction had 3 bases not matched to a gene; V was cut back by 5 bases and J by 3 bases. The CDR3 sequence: CASRLGQGTDTQYF. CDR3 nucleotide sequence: TGCGCCAGCAGACTGGGACAGGGGACAGATACGCAGTATTTT. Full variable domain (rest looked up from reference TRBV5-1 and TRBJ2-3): KAGVTQTPRYLIKTRGQQVTLSCSPISGHRSVSWYQQTPGQGLQFLFEYFSETQRNKGNFPGRFSGRQFSNSRSEMNVSTLELGDSALYLCASRLGQGTDTQYFGPGTRLTVL.